The 32 T cell receptor beta chains reported below all come from one sample, sequenced in a study of blood T cell repertoires in COVID-19. Clones were read by immunoSEQ multiplex PCR, and TCRdb kept only the in-frame ones, dropping some. The sample has roughly 130,000 clones, roughly 90% seen once. The material sequenced was peripheral blood. The origin of the receptors is a man aged 50-60 years with active COVID-19.

The gene calls are TRBV10-2 and TRBJ1-4; no definite D call. Trimming took off 6 bases at V and 3 bases at J, with 14 bases between the two ends. Germline-derived CDR1 and CDR2 are WSHSY and SAAADI. This CDR3 comprises 15 residues. CDR3 sequence reads: CASRDLTTSNEKLFF. In nucleotides, the CDR3 is TGCGCCAGCAGGGATCTGACAACCTCTAATGAAAAACTGTTTTTT.

Only a few counts were recorded for this clone. The CDR3 DNA sequence: TGTGCCAGCAGCGTTAGCGGGGGGGCCGCAGATACGCAGTATTTT. Amino acids: CASSVSGGAADTQYF. The chain employs TRBV7-3 and TRBJ2-3; 11 bases align to TRBD2. CDR3 size: 15 residues. The J segment lost 4 bases and the V segment lost 5 bases, leaving 5 bases of the junction unmatched. Germline-derived CDR1 and CDR2 are SGHTA and FQGTGA.

The chain uses TRBV14 and TRBJ2-7, with 8 bases fitting TRBD1. There are 17 residues in the CDR3. Unmatched junction bases numbered 14, after V lost 4 bases and J lost 3 bases. The germline V gene has CDR1 SGHDN and CDR2 FVKESK. Here the CDR3 DNA reads TGTGCCAGCAGCCCATACGCCGGGACAGGAAGAGTCTACGAGCAGTACTTC. It yields the protein CASSPYAGTGRVYEQYF.

V usage is TRBV6-6 and J usage is TRBJ2-7, with 9 bases matching TRBD1. Germline loops: CDR1 MNHNY, CDR2 SVGAGI (reference sequence). CDR3 length: 13 residues. J gave up 2 bases and V 5 bases, and 1 base lay outside the gene matches. CDR3 in DNA: TGTGCCAGCAGTCGGGACAGGGCCTACGAGCAGTACTTC. This translates into CASSRDRAYEQYF.

V usage is TRBV6-2 or TRBV6-3 and J usage is TRBJ2-7, with D perhaps matching TRBD1 (5 bases). CDR3 length equals 16 residues. Germline V gene sequence: CDR1 MNHEY, CDR2 SVGEGT. Trimming removed 2 bases from V and 0 bases from J, with 14 bases in between. The chain's CDR3 is CASSYGIGRASYEQYF. CDR3 DNA: TGTGCCAGCAGTTACGGTATTGGCAGGGCCTCCTACGAGCAGTACTTC.

This chain joins TRBV7-8 and TRBJ1-2; 7 nucleotides align to TRBD1. V lost 5 bases to trimming and J lost 8 bases; unmatched junction nucleotides: 8. Germline V gene sequence: CDR1 SGHVS, CDR2 FQNEAQ. CDR3 length: 13 residues. Here the CDR3 reads CASSLDRVGGYTF. The CDR3 nucleotides read TGTGCCAGCAGCCTTGACAGGGTCGGCGGCTACACCTTC.

The chain links TRBV15 to TRBJ1-5; 10 bases are shared with TRBD1. Germline V lookup: CDR1 LNHNV, CDR2 YYDKDF (reference sequence). This CDR3 is 18 amino acids long. J was trimmed by 2 bases and V by 0 bases; bases with no gene match: 7. The CDR3, as DNA: TGTGCCACCAGCAGAGAACGGACAGGGGGACGGGGCAATCAGCCCCAGCATTTT. Its translation is CATSRERTGGRGNQPQHF.

V and J are TRBV3-1 (or the pseudogene TRBV3-2) and TRBJ2-5, with 7 positions matching TRBD2. Per germline, CDR1 LGHDT and CDR2 YNNKEL (reference sequence). V lost 6 bases, J lost 5 bases, and 15 bases stayed unmatched. This CDR3 comprises 16 residues. This chain's CDR3 is CASRRTSATRRETQYF. For the CDR3, the DNA is TGTGCCAGCAGGCGAACTAGCGCCACCCGGCGGGAGACCCAGTACTTC.

This sequence joins TRBV3-1 (or the pseudogene TRBV3-2) and TRBJ1-1; 10 bases agree with TRBD1. V was pared by 6 bases and J by 10 bases, with 11 bases of the junction left unmatched. Germline CDR1 LGHDT, CDR2 YNNKEL (reference sequence). The CDR3 totals 14 residues. The CDR3 DNA reads TGTGCCAGCAGTCATACCGGGACAGGGGACCTAGCTTTCTTT. Translated: CASSHTGTGDLAFF.

In its sample, this clone was seen once. V is TRBV2 and J is TRBJ1-2; D is unresolved. Germline V gives CDR1 SNHLY, CDR2 FYNNEI. Trimming removed 2 bases from V and 5 bases from J, with 15 bases in between. This CDR3 has 15 amino acids. The CDR3 spells CASSEMEGRGYGYTF. The CDR3 nucleotides read TGTGCCAGCAGTGAAATGGAAGGGAGAGGGTATGGCTACACCTTC.

This chain connects TRBV5-1 to TRBJ1-1; TRBD1 might be the D (5 bases). The CDR3 spans 13 residues. Germline V gene data show CDR1 as SGHRS and CDR2 as YFSETQ. Deletions cut 4 bases from V and 3 bases from J, with 10 bases between. The CDR3 DNA sequence: TGCGCCAGCAGCGTCGACAGCTACACTGAAGCTTTCTTT. Protein sequence: CASSVDSYTEAFF.

This clone was seen only once. The chain combines TRBV2 with TRBJ1-5; 7 nucleotides line up with TRBD1. The V gene's germline CDR1 is SNHLY and CDR2 FYNNEI. Germline trimming cut 0 bases from V and 7 bases from J; bases unmatched to any gene: 3. The length of the CDR3 is 14 residues. The CDR3 sequence is CASSEARDRQPQHF. The CDR3 DNA follows: TGTGCCAGCAGTGAAGCCAGGGACAGACAGCCCCAGCATTTT.

J is TRBJ2-2 and V is TRBV5-1; D may be TRBD2 (5 bases). Trimming left V 0 bases short and J 3 bases short, with 9 bases between. CDR1 is SGHRS and CDR2 is YFSETQ in the germline V gene. The CDR3 is 15 amino acids. The CDR3 sequence: CASSLVPGYTGELFF. The DNA for the CDR3 is TGCGCCAGCAGCTTGGTTCCGGGATACACCGGGGAGCTGTTTTTT. Filled out from reference TRBV5-1 and TRBJ2-2, the complete variable domain reads KAGVTQTPRYLIKTRGQQVTLSCSPISGHRSVSWYQQTPGQGLQFLFEYFSETQRNKGNFPGRFSGRQFSNSRSEMNVSTLELGDSALYLCASSLVPGYTGELFFGEGSRLTVL.

This sequence joins TRBV6-5 and TRBJ2-1; 7 bases are shared with TRBD2. J gave up 11 bases and V 0 bases, and 1 base lay outside the gene matches. The CDR3 has 12 amino acids. CDR1 MNHEY and CDR2 SVGAGI come from the germline V gene. The chain's CDR3 is CASSYSSGKQFF. For the CDR3, the DNA is TGTGCCAGCAGTTACTCGAGCGGGAAGCAGTTCTTC.

The V gene is TRBV6-1, the J gene TRBJ1-2; D may be TRBD1 (6 bases). The CDR3 totals 14 residues. Trimming shortened V by 3 bases and J by 7 bases, and 15 bases separated the two germline ends. CDR1 and CDR2 from the germline V gene are MNHNS and SASEGT. Written as DNA, the CDR3 is TGTGCCAGCAGTGAGCAGGGGCCCCCTTCTGGCTACACCTTC. Protein product: CASSEQGPPSGYTF.

The CDR3 nucleotides are TGTGCCAGCACTCAGGCTGCGAACACCGGGGAGCTGTTTTTT. This translates into CASTQAANTGELFF. The chain is built from TRBV25-1 and TRBJ2-2; D is ambiguous. V lost 7 bases and J lost 0, with 9 bases in between. Germline V gene lookup returns CDR1 MGHDK and CDR2 SYGVNS. This CDR3 has 14 amino acids.

J is TRBJ1-4 and V is TRBV5-5; D not resolved. This CDR3 spans 15 amino acids. Trimming took off 2 bases at V and 6 bases at J, with 14 bases between the two ends. The germline gives CDR1 SGHKS, CDR2 YYEKEE (reference sequence). CDR3 nucleotide sequence: TGTGCCAGCAGCTTCGGAATTCCGGGGTATGAAAAACTGTTTTTT. The encoded protein is CASSFGIPGYEKLFF.

The J gene is TRBJ1-5, the V gene TRBV19, with 12 bases matching TRBD1. V lost 7 bases and J lost 2; bases outside the gene matches: 6. This CDR3 spans 16 amino acids. CDR1 LNHDA and CDR2 SQIVND come from the germline V gene (reference sequence). DNA of the CDR3: TGTGCCAGTATTGGGACAGGGGGCATCGGCAATCAGCCCCAGCATTTT. Protein sequence: CASIGTGGIGNQPQHF.

The genes are TRBV5-4 and TRBJ2-3, with TRBD2 as a possible D gene (5 bases). The germline V gene has CDR1 SGHNT and CDR2 YYREEE (reference sequence). Between the trimmed V and J ends, which lost 1 base and 2 bases, there was a span of 11 bases. This CDR3 has 15 amino acids. The CDR3 protein is CASSLLDYDTDTQYF. CDR3 DNA: TGTGCCAGCAGCTTGTTAGACTATGACACAGATACGCAGTATTTT. Full variable domain (remainder filled in from reference TRBV5-4 and TRBJ2-3): ETGVTQSPTHLIKTRGQQVTLRCSSQSGHNTVSWYQQALGQGPQFIFQYYREEENGRGNFPPRFSGLQFPNYSSELNVNALELDDSALYLCASSLLDYDTDTQYFGPGTRLTVL.

To note about this clone: This sample also contains other DNA sequences that code for the same CDR3. The V and J genes are TRBV2 and TRBJ1-2, with D hard to call. Trimming left V 3 bases short and J 6 bases short, with 5 bases between. Germline-derived CDR1 and CDR2 are SNHLY and FYNNEI. The CDR3 length is 11 residues. The CDR3 protein is CASSDRDGYTF. For the CDR3, the DNA is TGTGCCAGCAGTGACCGCGATGGCTACACCTTC.

The chain is built from TRBV2 and TRBJ2-2; D ambiguous. V was cut by 5 bases and J by 0 bases, with 10 bases left in between. This CDR3 has 15 residues. In germline, CDR1 is SNHLY, CDR2 FYNNEI. The CDR3 region is CASSRQVTNTGELFF. The CDR3 DNA is TGTGCCAGCAGTAGGCAGGTCACGAACACCGGGGAGCTGTTTTTT.

As to this clone: Other nucleotide sequences from this sample produce the same CDR3. The chain links TRBV7-2 to TRBJ2-1, with 7 bases that match TRBD1. Germline V CDR1 and CDR2: SGHTA, FQGNSA. CDR3 size: 13 residues. V shed 5 bases and J 7 bases; nucleotides not matched to a gene: 5. CDR3 nucleotide sequence: TGTGCCAGCAGCCTGAACAGGGGAAATGAGCAGTTCTTC. Its translation: CASSLNRGNEQFF.

The V call is TRBV4-2, the J call TRBJ2-7, with D perhaps TRBD2 (6 bases). Germline V gives CDR1 LGHNA, CDR2 YNFKEQ. CDR3 length: 14 residues. Trimming cost V 1 base and J 3 bases, with 10 bases left between them. The CDR3 here is CASSQGPGLYEQYF. The CDR3 DNA sequence: TGTGCCAGCAGCCAAGGACCGGGACTCTACGAGCAGTACTTC.

V gene TRBV13 combines with J gene TRBJ2-5; a weak D match, TRBD2 (6 bases). V was clipped by 1 base and J by 5 bases, with 11 bases between them. This CDR3 is built from 14 residues. The germline V gene has CDR1 PRHDT and CDR2 FYEKMQ (reference sequence). In DNA form, the CDR3 reads TGTGCCAGCAGCTTAGCGGGAGTTGAGGAGACCCAGTACTTC. Protein product: CASSLAGVEETQYF.

The chain's CDR3 is CASSRDSPVDTQYF. The DNA of the CDR3 is TGTGCCAGCAGTCGGGACTCCCCGGTCGATACGCAGTATTTT. V is TRBV6-5 and J is TRBJ2-3, with D possibly being TRBD2 (6 bases). Germline V gene data show CDR1 as MNHEY and CDR2 as SVGAGI. V was pared by 5 bases and J by 6 bases, with 15 bases between. CDR3 length: 14 amino acids.

CDR3 protein: CASLVGPATGELFF. The CDR3 nucleotides read TGTGCCAGCTTGGTGGGGCCCGCCACCGGGGAGCTGTTTTTT. The V gene is TRBV11-1, the J gene TRBJ2-2; D perhaps matches TRBD1 (5 bases). This CDR3 is built from 14 residues. The germline CDR1 and CDR2 sequences are SGHAT and FQDESV (reference sequence). V gave up 8 bases and J gave up 4 bases, with 14 bases separating them.

The V and J genes are TRBV4-1 and TRBJ1-4; D not certain. Trimming cost V 0 bases and J 0 bases, with 20 bases left between them. Germline V gene data show CDR1 as MGHRA and CDR2 as YSYEKL. CDR3 size: 20 residues. CDR3 protein: CASSQEPLELNYATNEKLFF. The CDR3 nucleotides read TGCGCCAGCAGCCAAGAGCCTTTAGAGTTGAACTATGCAACTAATGAAAAACTGTTTTTT.

This chain joins TRBV3-1 (or the pseudogene TRBV3-2) and TRBJ2-3; D possibly corresponds to TRBD2 (5 bases). Trimming pared 0 bases from V and 7 bases from J, leaving 14 bases between. This CDR3 has 15 residues. Per germline, CDR1 LGHDT and CDR2 YNNKEL (reference sequence). CDR3 amino acids: CASSQEAPEGHTQYF. CDR3 DNA sequence: TGTGCCAGCAGCCAAGAGGCCCCCGAGGGTCATACGCAGTATTTT.

The rearrangement uses TRBV18 and TRBJ2-3; D is ambiguous. The CDR3 spans 13 residues. Germline lookup yields CDR1 KGHSH and CDR2 LQKENI. Trimming removed 3 bases from V and 5 bases from J, with 9 bases in between. The CDR3 DNA is TGTGCCAGCTCACCGACACGTGGAGATACGCAGTATTTT. Translation: CASSPTRGDTQYF. The full variable domain, completed using reference TRBV18 and TRBJ2-3, is NAGVMQNPRHLVRRRGQEARLRCSPMKGHSHVYWYRQLPEEGLKFMVYLQKENIIDESGMPKERFSAEFPKEGPSILRIQQVVRGDSAAYFCASSPTRGDTQYFGPGTRLTVL.

The chain carries TRBV3-1 (or the pseudogene TRBV3-2) and TRBJ2-5; TRBD1 aligns across 7 bases. This CDR3 is 15 amino acids long. J lost 1 base, V lost 2 bases, and 4 bases had no gene match. CDR1 is LGHDT, CDR2 YNNKEL, per germline (reference sequence). CDR3 coding DNA: TGTGCCAGCAGCCAAAACAGGGGTCCCCAAGAGACCCAGTACTTC. Encoded protein: CASSQNRGPQETQYF.

The V call is TRBV7-8, the J call TRBJ2-2; TRBD1 matches at 11 bases. The CDR3 extends over 20 amino acids. Germline-derived CDR1 and CDR2 are SGHVS and FQNEAQ. The ends lost 2 bases at V and 6 bases at J; junction bases unmatched: 17. The CDR3 bases are TGTGCCAGCAGCTTATCAGTTCCGGGACAGGGGGGAATTTGGGCCGGGGAGCTGTTTTTT. Protein sequence: CASSLSVPGQGGIWAGELFF.

The chain is built from TRBV2 and TRBJ1-1, with 8 bases fitting TRBD1. Germline lookup yields CDR1 SNHLY and CDR2 FYNNEI. V lost 5 bases to trimming and J lost 1 base; unmatched junction nucleotides: 3. The CDR3 sequence is 14 residues long. CDR3 DNA sequence: TGTGCCAGCAGTCTGGGGACAGGGAACACTGAAGCTTTCTTT. Translated, it gives CASSLGTGNTEAFF.